Shown below are 27 T cell receptor beta chains from a single sample sequenced in a study of blood T cell repertoires in COVID-19. Data came from immunoSEQ multiplex PCR; TCRdb stores just in-frame clones and leaves some out. This table has fewer than 150,000 clones, 60% to 85% appearing once. Input material: peripheral blood. The receptors originated from a man between 65 and 85 years old with acute or convalescent COVID-19.

This clone was seen a single time. The chain is built from TRBV19 and TRBJ1-3, with D perhaps matching TRBD1 (6 bases). V was clipped by 7 bases and J by 0 bases, with 10 bases between them. CDR3 length: 14 residues. The V gene's germline CDR1 is LNHDA and CDR2 SQIVND (reference sequence). The CDR3: CASIGGASGNTIYF. CDR3 nucleotides: TGTGCCAGTATTGGGGGGGCCTCTGGAAACACCATATATTTT. Using reference TRBV19 and TRBJ1-3 for the parts outside the CDR3, the full variable domain is DGGITQSPKYLFRKEGQNVTLSCEQNLNHDAMYWYRQDPGQGLRLIYYSQIVNDFQKGDIAEGYSVSREKKESFPLTVTSAQKNPTAFYLCASIGGASGNTIYFGEGSWLTVV.

In this sample, this clone turned up once. This rearrangement joins TRBV27 to TRBJ2-1; a weak D match, TRBD2 (6 bases). The germline CDR1 and CDR2 sequences are MNHEY and SMNVEV (reference sequence). The CDR3 is 14 amino acids. Trimming cost V 6 bases and J 7 bases, with 16 bases left between them. In DNA, the CDR3 is TGTGCCAGCAGACCTCGGGACTCTCTAAATGAGCAGTTCTTC. Residues: CASRPRDSLNEQFF.

This clone was counted once. The genes are TRBV9 and TRBJ2-6; the match to TRBD2 covers 8 bases. Germline V CDR1 and CDR2: SGDLS, YYNGEE. After removal of 4 bases from V and 4 bases from J, the junction contained 19 bases not matched to a gene. The CDR3 is 20 residues long. As DNA, the CDR3 is TGTGCCAGCAGCCCCCGACCCTTTAGCGGGAACGCCGGGGGGGCCAACGTCCTGACTTTC. Translation: CASSPRPFSGNAGGANVLTF. The complete variable domain, with remaining parts taken from reference TRBV9 and TRBJ2-6, reads DSGVTQTPKHLITATGQRVTLRCSPRSGDLSVYWYQQSLDQGLQFLIQYYNGEERAKGNILERFSAQQFPDLHSELNLSSLELGDSALYFCASSPRPFSGNAGGANVLTFGAGSRLTVL.

V usage is TRBV7-2 and J usage is TRBJ1-3; D is perhaps TRBD1 (6 bases). Germline CDR1 is SGHTA and CDR2 is FQGNSA. There are 13 residues in the CDR3. Between the trimmed V and J ends, which lost 8 bases and 1 base, there was a span of 9 bases. CDR3 nucleotide sequence: TGTGCCAGCTTAACAGGGTCTGGAAACACCATATATTTT. As protein: CASLTGSGNTIYF.

The chain has TRBV25-1 and TRBJ2-7; 8 positions match TRBD1. Germline CDR1 and CDR2: MGHDK and SYGVNS. This CDR3 is 15 amino acids long. J was trimmed by 1 base and V by 3 bases; bases with no gene match: 5. As DNA, the CDR3 is TGTGCCAGCAGTGACGACAGGGGTCCATCCTACGAGCAGTACTTC. Residues: CASSDDRGPSYEQYF.

The rearrangement uses TRBV3-1 (or the pseudogene TRBV3-2) and TRBJ1-1, with TRBD1 matching 10 bases. The V segment lost 5 bases and the J segment 4 bases; nucleotides outside the gene matches: 4. The CDR3 is 14 residues long. Per the germline V gene, CDR1 is LGHDT and CDR2 is YNNKEL (reference sequence). The CDR3 region is CASSARDRGTEAFF. CDR3 nucleotides: TGTGCCAGCAGCGCCCGGGACAGGGGCACTGAAGCTTTCTTT.

The chain combines TRBV11-2 with TRBJ2-5, with 8 bases fitting TRBD2. The CDR3 spans 15 residues. CDR1 SGHAT and CDR2 FQNNGV come from the germline V gene. Germline trimming cut 5 bases from V and 5 bases from J; bases unmatched to any gene: 10. The CDR3 reads CASSGGRASGETQYF. The CDR3 DNA reads TGTGCCAGCAGCGGAGGGAGGGCTAGCGGGGAGACCCAGTACTTC.

This chain joins TRBV11-3 and TRBJ1-3; possibly TRBD1 for D (6 bases). V shed 3 bases and J shed 4 bases, with 10 bases lying between them. The CDR3 length is 14 residues. Germline values: CDR1 SGHNT, CDR2 YENEEA. The chain's CDR3 is CASSLTGSGNTIYF. In DNA, the CDR3 is TGTGCCAGCAGCTTGACAGGCTCCGGAAACACCATATATTTT.

The chain is built from TRBV11-3 and TRBJ2-2, with 12 bases that match TRBD1. The CDR3 is made up of 18 amino acids. CDR1 is SGHNT and CDR2 is YENEEA in the germline V gene. With 6 bases clipped from V and 4 bases from J, the junction kept 12 bases outside the gene matches. DNA for the CDR3: TGTGCCAGCAGTCCCGTCCCGGGACAGGGGGCGCCCACCGGGGAGCTGTTTTTT. Translated: CASSPVPGQGAPTGELFF.

The V gene is TRBV27, the J gene TRBJ2-2, with 7 nucleotides matching TRBD2. The CDR3 extends over 15 amino acids. Germline CDR1 MNHEY, CDR2 SMNVEV (reference sequence). With 4 bases clipped from V and 2 bases from J, the junction kept 4 bases outside the gene matches. The CDR3 spells CASSSTGLNTGELFF. The CDR3 bases are TGTGCCAGCAGTTCAACGGGACTAAACACCGGGGAGCTGTTTTTT.

This chain joins TRBV5-6 and TRBJ1-1, with no clear D. The CDR3 spans 16 residues. Germline V lookup: CDR1 SGHDT, CDR2 YYEEEE. Deletions cut 0 bases from V and 3 bases from J, with 15 bases between. In DNA, the CDR3 is TGTGCCAGCAGCTTGGGGGCAGATTTGGGTGACACTGAAGCTTTCTTT. It specifies CASSLGADLGDTEAFF.

This clone was detected only a few times. V and J are TRBV5-5 and TRBJ1-3; D call uncertain. With 2 bases removed from V and 7 bases from J, the gap between germline ends came to 19 bases. Germline CDR1 is SGHKS and CDR2 is YYEKEE (reference sequence). This CDR3 contains 16 residues. CDR3 in amino acids: CASSLYIPGGRNTIYF. Here the CDR3 DNA reads TGTGCCAGCAGCTTATACATACCGGGAGGAAGGAACACCATATATTTT.

This clone was seen a single time. The chain couples TRBV10-1 to TRBJ2-7, with 12 bases matching TRBD2. V shed 6 bases and J 3 bases; nucleotides not matched to a gene: 12. CDR3 length: 17 residues. Germline CDR1 reads WNHNN; CDR2 reads SYGVQD (reference sequence). The CDR3: CASREPGTSGPGYEQYF. The CDR3 coding sequence is TGCGCCAGCAGAGAACCCGGGACTAGCGGGCCCGGCTACGAGCAGTACTTC.

This chain connects TRBV2 to TRBJ2-2; 7 bases fit TRBD2. Trimming took 8 bases from V and 1 from J; bases not matched to a gene: 4. The germline CDR1 and CDR2 sequences are SNHLY and FYNNEI. The CDR3 is 14 residues long. This CDR3 is CASAGTKNTGELFF. CDR3 bases: TGTGCCAGCGCTGGGACTAAGAACACCGGGGAGCTGTTTTTT.

This chain joins TRBV5-1 and TRBJ1-1; 8 bases align to TRBD1. V dropped 3 bases and J dropped 1; count of bases not matched to a gene: 5. This CDR3 has 15 amino acids. The V gene's germline CDR1 is SGHRS and CDR2 YFSETQ. CDR3 in amino acids: CASSSQTGENTEAFF. The CDR3 DNA follows: TGCGCCAGCAGCTCCCAGACAGGGGAGAACACTGAAGCTTTCTTT.

This clone has just a few counts. This sequence joins TRBV19 and TRBJ1-2, with a possible D match to TRBD1 (6 bases). The CDR3 runs to 13 residues. The V gene's germline CDR1 is LNHDA and CDR2 SQIVND (reference sequence). Trimming took 5 bases from V and 7 from J, leaving 14 bases between them. The chain's CDR3 is CASSVTGKVGYTF. The CDR3 nucleotides read TGTGCCAGTAGTGTAACAGGGAAGGTTGGCTACACCTTC.

The chain combines TRBV4-3 with TRBJ2-7; tentatively, D is TRBD2 (6 bases). With 0 bases removed from V and 11 bases from J, the gap between germline ends came to 17 bases. CDR1 is LGHNA, CDR2 YSLEER, per germline. The CDR3 spans 14 residues. The CDR3 loop reads CASSQEIGQGGEYF. DNA for the CDR3: TGCGCCAGCAGCCAAGAAATTGGCCAGGGCGGGGAGTACTTC.

J is TRBJ2-2 and V is TRBV23-1; weak D call: TRBD1 (6 bases). TRBV23-1 is filed as an ORF, its function uncertain. The V end lost 4 bases, the J end lost 3 bases, and 18 bases lay between the germline ends. The CDR3 spans 17 residues. The CDR3 DNA reads TGCGCCAGCAGTCCCCTATCCCGGGACACTTACACCGGGGAGCTGTTTTTT. Translated, it gives CASSPLSRDTYTGELFF.

The genes are TRBV5-1 and TRBJ2-5; 9 bases line up with TRBD1. Trimming cost V 5 bases and J 0 bases; bases outside gene matches: 5. Germline V CDR1 and CDR2: SGHRS, YFSETQ. The CDR3 consists of 15 residues. The CDR3 protein is CASRWTGENQETQYF. Written as DNA, the CDR3 is TGCGCCAGCAGGTGGACAGGGGAGAACCAAGAGACCCAGTACTTC.

The genes are TRBV12-5 and TRBJ2-1, with 13 bases lining up with TRBD2. Germline CDR1 reads LGHNT; CDR2 reads FRNRAP. The CDR3 contains 18 residues. Losses at the gene ends were 6 bases for V and 4 bases for J; bases not matched to a gene: 12. Written as DNA, the CDR3 is TGTGCTAGTGGCATGGGGACTAGCGGGACTAAGAGATACAATGAGCAGTTCTTC. Amino acids: CASGMGTSGTKRYNEQFF.

The gene calls are TRBV3-1 (or the pseudogene TRBV3-2) and TRBJ2-1; D ambiguous. V shed 1 base and J shed 10 bases, with 8 bases lying between them. Germline V gives CDR1 LGHDT, CDR2 YNNKEL (reference sequence). This CDR3 comprises 12 residues. The CDR3 nucleotides read TGTGCCAGCAGCCAAGCGTTCCAGGAGCAGTTCTTC. The encoded protein is CASSQAFQEQFF.

The chain uses TRBV2 and TRBJ1-3; D unresolved. Germline V lookup: CDR1 SNHLY, CDR2 FYNNEI. Between the trimmed V and J ends, which lost 4 bases and 4 bases, there was a span of 14 bases. This CDR3 comprises 15 residues. The CDR3 sequence is CASSGGGAVGNTIYF. The CDR3 coding sequence is TGTGCCAGCAGTGGAGGTGGCGCGGTGGGAAACACCATATATTTT.

The chain combines TRBV6-5 with TRBJ2-7; 9 nucleotides match TRBD1. Germline assignment: CDR1 MNHEY and CDR2 SVGAGI. Trimming removed 2 bases from V and 5 bases from J; junction bases left unmatched: 4. The CDR3 has 14 amino acids. Here the CDR3 reads CASSYIGQGNEQYF. The CDR3 region has the DNA TGTGCCAGCAGTTACATCGGACAGGGGAACGAGCAGTACTTC.

The chain links TRBV7-9 to TRBJ1-1; D is unresolved. CDR1 is SEHNR and CDR2 is FQNEAQ in the germline V gene (reference sequence). Trimming took 5 bases from V and 0 from J, leaving 7 bases between them. The CDR3 sequence is 13 residues long. The CDR3 DNA follows: TGTGCCAGCAGCACTCAGGTGAACACTGAAGCTTTCTTT. Amino acid sequence: CASSTQVNTEAFF.

The chain couples TRBV5-1 to TRBJ2-7, with 9 bases matching TRBD2. Losses at the gene ends were 2 bases for V and 2 bases for J; bases not matched to a gene: 2. CDR1 SGHRS and CDR2 YFSETQ come from the germline V gene. The CDR3 is 14 residues long. The CDR3 is CASSFSGSTYEQYF. The CDR3 DNA reads TGCGCCAGCAGCTTTAGCGGGAGTACCTACGAGCAGTACTTC.

In its sample, this clone was seen once. V is TRBV7-2 and J is TRBJ2-1; TRBD2 aligns across 8 bases. The CDR3 spans 14 residues. The V and J ends lost 5 bases and 6 bases, in that order; junction bases with no gene match: 6. Germline CDR1 reads SGHTA; CDR2 reads FQGNSA. The CDR3 is CASSTGLVGNEQFF. DNA of the CDR3: TGTGCCAGCAGCACGGGACTAGTGGGCAATGAGCAGTTCTTC.

This rearrangement joins TRBV18 to TRBJ2-4; 8 bases are a match to TRBD1. Looked up from germline, CDR1 is KGHSH and CDR2 is LQKENI. This CDR3 is built from 15 residues. V trimming: 5 bases; J trimming: 6 bases; junction bases outside the gene matches: 9. The CDR3 sequence: CASSDGQGRGNIQYF. CDR3 coding DNA: TGTGCCAGCTCAGATGGACAGGGACGGGGAAACATTCAGTACTTC.